A selection of T cell receptor beta chains follows, all from one sample in a study of T cell repertoires in cytomegalovirus infection. No antigen has been identified for these receptors. TCRdb called the reads again in MiXCR, with one record for every CDR3 protein. The sample shows roughly 78,000 distinct CDR3 sequences, roughly 39% of them seen only once. The material sequenced was CD8+ T cells from cultured PBMCs, taken from culture after CMV antigen stimulation. These receptors were obtained from a human donor in good health (CMV status not recorded). Some clones in this sample may be carry-over from other donors' samples. CDR3s include the opening cysteine and the closing phenylalanine or tryptophan. D genes are given only for firm matches. Clone size, where shown, is once, few, many, or a class for clones that have expanded.

d_call j_call cdr3_length clone_size v_call cdr3_nt cdr3_aa
TRBD1 TRBJ2-7 14 . TRBV2 TGTGCCAGCCTTCGATCCGGACAGGCTGATGGGCAGTACTTC CASLRSGQADGQYF
TRBD2 TRBJ2-5 17 few TRBV6-2/TRBV6-3 TGTGCCAGCAGTTACGAGCGCACGGGACTAGCGGGGGAGACCCAGTACTTC CASSYERTGLAGETQYF
. TRBJ2-3 15 . TRBV6-5 TGTGCCAGCAGGACCCAACCGGGACGCCCAGATACGCAGTATTTT CASRTQPGRPDTQYF
TRBD2 TRBJ2-1 15 . TRBV19 TGTGCCAGTAGTCCGGGACTAGCGGGGGGCTATGAGCAGTTCTTC CASSPGLAGGYEQFF
. TRBJ2-1 14 . TRBV12-3/TRBV12-4 TGTGCCAGCAGTTTGGTTTTCGAGGGCGGCGAGCAGTTCTTC CASSLVFEGGEQFF
TRBD1 TRBJ2-7 15 few TRBV19 TGTGCCAGTAGTTCACTCCCGGGACAGATCTACGAGCAGTACTTC CASSSLPGQIYEQYF
TRBD1 TRBJ1-1 15 few TRBV7-9 TGTGCCAGCAGCTCGGGACAGGGAGGTCTCACTGAAGCTTTCTTT CASSSGQGGLTEAFF
. TRBJ1-2 12 . TRBV5-6 TGTGCCAGCAGCCTCGGGACCTCGCGCTACACCTTC CASSLGTSRYTF
. TRBJ2-3 15 many TRBV6-1 TGTGCCAGCAGTCAAGGACGGTTGATCACAGATACGCAGTATTTT CASSQGRLITDTQYF
TRBD2 TRBJ2-5 14 . TRBV6-6 TGTGCCAGCAATAAACTAGCGGGTGTGGAGACCCAGTACTTC CASNKLAGVETQYF
. TRBJ2-6 15 few TRBV5-6 TGTGCCAGCAGCTTAGTCGGCTCTGGGGCCAACGTCCTGACTTTC CASSLVGSGANVLTF
. TRBJ1-5 16 once TRBV10-2 TGCGCCAGCAGTGTTGACAGGCCCCCAGGGGATCAGCCCCAGCATTTT CASSVDRPPGDQPQHF
. TRBJ2-1 15 . TRBV6-2/TRBV6-3 TGTGCCAGCAGTGACCCTAGCAGGTTGGTCTATGAGCAGTTCTTC CASSDPSRLVYEQFF
TRBD2 TRBJ2-4 21 few TRBV7-2 TGTGCCAGCAGCTTAACCGCACTACTAGCGGGGGGGGAACTAGCCAAAAACATTCAGTACTTC CASSLTALLAGGELAKNIQYF
. TRBJ2-7 14 . TRBV7-2 TGTGCCAGCAGCCCTTTTGGTGCCGCCTACGAGCAGTACTTC CASSPFGAAYEQYF
. TRBJ1-5 18 few TRBV5-5 TGTGCCAGCAGCAGCGGGTTCGGGAGGGGCCGGTCGAATCAGCCCCAGCATTTT CASSSGFGRGRSNQPQHF
. TRBJ1-1 14 . TRBV7-8 TGTGCCAGCAGCTTAGGACAGAGAACAGAAGAAGCTTTCTTT CASSLGQRTEEAFF
TRBD1 TRBJ1-2 15 . TRBV6-4 TGTGCCAGCAGTGACGACAGGGGCGCAAGCTATGGCTACACCTTC CASSDDRGASYGYTF
. TRBJ2-5 16 few TRBV6-1 TGTGCCAGCAGTGAAGCTCTGTATCCGTACCAAGAGACCCAGTACTTC CASSEALYPYQETQYF
TRBD2 TRBJ2-2 16 . TRBV25-1 TGTGCCAGCAGTGATATGCGGGGGGTGAACACCGGGGAGCTGTTTTTT CASSDMRGVNTGELFF
TRBD2 TRBJ2-1 16 few TRBV6-4 TGTGCCAGCAGTGACTCGAGTCTAGCGGGGGGTAATCAGCAGTTCTTC CASSDSSLAGGNQQFF
. TRBJ2-1 11 . TRBV12-3/TRBV12-4 TGTGCCAGCAGTTTAAGGGAAGGCAAGTTCTTC CASSLREGKFF
. TRBJ2-7 15 . TRBV11-2 TGTGCCAGCAGCTTAGGTCGGTCCTACGGCTACGAGCAGTACTTC CASSLGRSYGYEQYF
. TRBJ2-3 14 few TRBV7-3 TGTGCCAGCAGCCTATGGGGGGGCCCAGATACGCAGTATTTT CASSLWGGPDTQYF
. TRBJ1-1 14 . TRBV10-3 TGTGCCATCAGTGCGGTCGACAGGAACACTGAAGCTTTCTTT CAISAVDRNTEAFF
TRBD1 TRBJ1-2 15 many TRBV7-8 TGTGCCAGCAGCTTGGCCCGACAGGGGGCATATGGCTACACCTTC CASSLARQGAYGYTF
. TRBJ1-1 12 few TRBV10-2 TGCGCCAGCACGGGCTCCAACACTGAAGCTTTCTTT CASTGSNTEAFF
. TRBJ2-7 15 few TRBV7-9 TGTGCCAGCAGCTCCTTGGGCAGTTCGGTCTACGAGCAGTACTTC CASSSLGSSVYEQYF
. TRBJ1-2 15 . TRBV7-2 TGTGCCAGCAGCTTAGGACAGGAGACCAACTATGGCTACACCTTC CASSLGQETNYGYTF
. TRBJ1-1 17 once TRBV6-4 TGTGCCAGCAGTGACTCCCCCTACCAGGGTCTGAACACTGAAGCTTTCTTT CASSDSPYQGLNTEAFF
. TRBJ2-1 16 . TRBV12-5 TGTGCTAGTGGTTTCCTCGGGGCCAGCTCCTACAATGAGCAGTTCTTC CASGFLGASSYNEQFF
. TRBJ2-2 12 . TRBV2 TGTGCCAGCCGGCAATGGGCCGGGGAGCTGTTTTTT CASRQWAGELFF
TRBD2 TRBJ2-3 17 few TRBV11-2 TGTGCCAGCAGCACGCCCGGGGGGGTTGTCTGGCAAGATACGCAGTATTTT CASSTPGGVVWQDTQYF
TRBD1 TRBJ1-1 13 . TRBV7-8 TGTGCCAGCAGCACGACAGGGGCGGTTGAAGCTTTCTTT CASSTTGAVEAFF
. TRBJ1-5 16 few TRBV20-1 TGCAGTGCTCCAACATTGAGGGCGGATAGCAATCAGCCCCAGCATTTT CSAPTLRADSNQPQHF
TRBD1 TRBJ1-1 18 few TRBV7-8 TGTGCCAGCAGCTTATCGATCGACAGGGGCGCCTTCAACACTGAAGCTTTCTTT CASSLSIDRGAFNTEAFF
TRBD1 TRBJ2-7 13 few TRBV2 TGTGCCAGCGCGGGACAGGGAGCCTACGAGCAGTACTTC CASAGQGAYEQYF
. TRBJ1-1 13 . TRBV7-9 TGTGCCAGCAGCTCAGACTCGAACACTGAAGCTTTCTTT CASSSDSNTEAFF
. TRBJ2-3 17 few TRBV19 TGTGCCAGTAGTATGCTAACGGAGGGGGAAGATACAGATACGCAGTATTTT CASSMLTEGEDTDTQYF
TRBD1 TRBJ1-2 16 few TRBV6-5 TGTGCCAGCAGTGCCCGCGACAGGGGTTGGGTCTATGGCTACACCTTC CASSARDRGWVYGYTF
. TRBJ1-3 17 . TRBV7-8 TGTGCCAGCAGCTCCACAGAGCTTGACCGTGGGGCGAACACCATATATTTT CASSSTELDRGANTIYF
. TRBJ2-3 16 few TRBV7-9 TGTGCCAGCAGCTTTCGCGCGAGCGGATTCACAGATACGCAGTATTTT CASSFRASGFTDTQYF
. TRBJ1-2 14 few TRBV7-6 TGTGCCAGCAGCTTAGGTCGGGGTTCCTATGGCTACACCTTC CASSLGRGSYGYTF
. TRBJ2-1 14 few TRBV7-2 TGTGCCAGCAGCTCCCCCCCCGGGGCGAATGAGCAGTTCTTC CASSSPPGANEQFF
. TRBJ1-4 16 . TRBV4-1 TGCGCCAGCAGCCAAGAGCAGGGTTTGGCTAATGAAAAACTGTTTTTT CASSQEQGLANEKLFF
TRBD2 TRBJ2-1 17 . TRBV6-6 TGTGCCAGCAGTTACTCGCTAGCGGGGGCCCATTACAATGAGCAGTTCTTC CASSYSLAGAHYNEQFF
. TRBJ2-2 13 . TRBV19 TGTGCCAGTAGTATCGGGGGAGCCGGGGAGCTGTTTTTT CASSIGGAGELFF
. TRBJ1-6 16 . TRBV23-1 TGCGCCAGCAGTCAATCCCGGGGAATCCATAATTCACCCCTCCACTTT CASSQSRGIHNSPLHF
TRBD1 TRBJ2-5 13 few TRBV6-2/TRBV6-3 TGTGCCAGCAACTACTACAGGGGAGAGACCCAGTACTTC CASNYYRGETQYF
TRBD1 TRBJ1-4 16 few TRBV15 TGTGCCACCAGCAGAGTACAGGGGGCAACTAATGAAAAACTGTTTTTT CATSRVQGATNEKLFF
. TRBJ2-7 14 . TRBV7-8 TGTGCCAGCAGCTTAGGGGGGCCCCCCTACGAGCAGTACTTC CASSLGGPPYEQYF
. TRBJ2-5 15 . TRBV4-1 TGCGCCAGCAGCCCGACTTTGTGGACCCAAGAGACCCAGTACTTC CASSPTLWTQETQYF
. TRBJ1-2 16 . TRBV4-3 TGCGCCAGCAGCCAAGATATAGGGACGGGCGGCTATGGCTACACCTTC CASSQDIGTGGYGYTF
. TRBJ1-2 16 few TRBV5-4 TGTGCCAGCAGCCAGGACACCCCATTTCGGGACTATGGCTACACCTTC CASSQDTPFRDYGYTF
TRBD2 TRBJ2-1 16 . TRBV2 TGTGCCAGCAGCAGATTCGGCGGGGGGTCCTACAATGAGCAGTTCTTC CASSRFGGGSYNEQFF
TRBD1 TRBJ1-1 13 . TRBV7-3 TGTGCCAGCAGCCCACCTAACAGGGGCGCAGCTTTCTTT CASSPPNRGAAFF
. TRBJ2-2 14 many TRBV27 TGTGCCAGCAGCCTGGTCAGGGACACCGGGGAGCTGTTTTTT CASSLVRDTGELFF
. TRBJ1-1 13 . TRBV4-1 TGCGCCAGCAGCCAAGTTGAAGAGACTGAAGCTTTCTTT CASSQVEETEAFF
TRBD1 TRBJ2-7 15 . TRBV4-1 TGCGCCAGCAGCCACGGACCCCAGGGGGCCTACGAGCAGTACTTC CASSHGPQGAYEQYF